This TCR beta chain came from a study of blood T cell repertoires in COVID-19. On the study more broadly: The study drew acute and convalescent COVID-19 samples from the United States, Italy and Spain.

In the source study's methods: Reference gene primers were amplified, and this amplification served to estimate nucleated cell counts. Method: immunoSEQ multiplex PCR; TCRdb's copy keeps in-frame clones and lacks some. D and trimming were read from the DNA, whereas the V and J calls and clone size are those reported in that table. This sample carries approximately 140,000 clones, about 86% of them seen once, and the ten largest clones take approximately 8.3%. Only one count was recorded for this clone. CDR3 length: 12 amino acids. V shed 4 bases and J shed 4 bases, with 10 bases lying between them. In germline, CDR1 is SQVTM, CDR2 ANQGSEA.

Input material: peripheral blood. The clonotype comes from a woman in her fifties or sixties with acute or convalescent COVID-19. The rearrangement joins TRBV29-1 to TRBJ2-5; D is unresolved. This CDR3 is CSVVRVGETQYF. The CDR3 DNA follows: TGCAGCGTTGTTCGGGTTGGAGAGACCCAGTACTTC.